This T cell receptor beta chain was found in a study of CD8+ T cells in alopecia areata listed by TCRdb under 2018. Study-wide context: Treated patients were enrolled in an open-label pilot trial of oral tofacitinib at 5 to 10 mg twice daily for moderate-to-severe alopecia areata. Human TCRbeta sequencing covered scalp tissue and sorted CD4+ and CD8+ peripheral blood T cells from patchy and totalis/universalis alopecia areata patients and healthy controls. To study T cell clonal expansion in alopecia areata, the researchers applied high-throughput TCRbeta sequencing to both the C3H/HeJ mouse model and human patients. RNA was extracted with the PAXgene miRNA kit for fixed scalp, the miRNeasy kit for PBMCs, and the RNeasy kit for mouse skin. Patients received tofacitinib for 6 to 18 months and were then followed off drug for 6 months to check for delayed response and recurrence. Scalp clonality was compared across normal scalp (n=4), patchy alopecia areata scalp (n=8), and alopecia totalis/universalis scalp (n=8). Biopsies were taken from tofacitinib-treated patients at baseline and at 4 and 24 weeks of treatment, and a later scalp biopsy was taken in several of the tofacitinib-treated patients. TCRbeta CDR3 regions were amplified by immunoSEQ multiplex PCR using 35 Vbeta forward and 13 Jbeta reverse primers.

Turning to this clone: What antigen it recognizes has not been identified. The record has no base qualities; no much larger clone is one base away.

Taken with the paper, the label for time point translates to: baseline before oral tofacitinib. From alopecia areata patients, peripheral blood was collected along with lesional scalp punch biopsies. After PBMCs were isolated by density centrifugation and stained for CD3, CD4 and CD8, a FACSAria was used to sort CD4+ and CD8+ T cells. Beyond this particular receptor, the publication reports: Compared with mice, TCR sequences shared between patients were less clear, possibly partly because of HLA diversity across the patient population. Scalp TCR repertoire analysis is complicated because resident alphabeta T cells in normal human skin are also sequenced, whereas mouse skin is dominated by gammadelta T cells. Compared with normal scalp, lesional scalp, particularly in alopecia totalis/universalis, had higher clonality and more expanded CD8+ clones, which suggests antigenic drive.

CDR1 SNHLY and CDR2 FYNNEI were looked up in the germline V gene. V sheds 4 bases and J sheds 5 bases, leaving 9 bases between their ends. The cysteine opens and the phenylalanine closes a CDR3 of 12 amino acids. Only the CDR3 DNA stays, 36 bases, in frame from base 1. The method was the immunoSEQ multiplex PCR assay. For TCR sequencing, RNA was extracted from every sample and reverse transcribed into cDNA to serve as template. First-strand cDNA was synthesized using SuperScript III with a 2:1 mix of oligo-dT and random hexamers. Amplification bias was assessed with a synthetic immune receptor repertoire, and residual bias was removed computationally. The published analysis was carried out like this. Raw reads were preprocessed for error removal, and CDR3 was defined according to IMGT conventions as running from the conserved cysteine to phenylalanine. Clonality was computed as 1 minus the Shannon entropy, with the entropy normalized by log2 of the number of productive unique TCRs. Scalp TCRbeta sequences were cross-referenced with sorted blood CD4 and CD8 repertoires so that the CD4 or CD8 identity of scalp clones could be inferred. Held by TCRdb, this immuneACCESS table contains in-frame sequences only and omits some clones. Under half of the omission traces to an unresolved V gene where checked; the cause of the rest is unknown. The V and J calls and the clone size are those of that table, but D and trimming were determined from the DNA. Counted in this sample were more than 200,000 clones; about two thirds of them appeared once. Of the sample, 0.95% to 1.5% is held by the ten largest clones.

This receptor was taken from a human donor with alopecia areata. Sequences were derived from CD4+ T cells sorted from blood, sampled at week 0. The rearranged segments are TRBV2 and TRBJ2-7; the D region is possibly TRBD1 or TRBD2, each matching across 5 bases. CDR3 sequence: CASSVQGHEQYF. The base sequence is TGTGCCAGCAGTGTGCAGGGACACGAGCAGTACTTC.